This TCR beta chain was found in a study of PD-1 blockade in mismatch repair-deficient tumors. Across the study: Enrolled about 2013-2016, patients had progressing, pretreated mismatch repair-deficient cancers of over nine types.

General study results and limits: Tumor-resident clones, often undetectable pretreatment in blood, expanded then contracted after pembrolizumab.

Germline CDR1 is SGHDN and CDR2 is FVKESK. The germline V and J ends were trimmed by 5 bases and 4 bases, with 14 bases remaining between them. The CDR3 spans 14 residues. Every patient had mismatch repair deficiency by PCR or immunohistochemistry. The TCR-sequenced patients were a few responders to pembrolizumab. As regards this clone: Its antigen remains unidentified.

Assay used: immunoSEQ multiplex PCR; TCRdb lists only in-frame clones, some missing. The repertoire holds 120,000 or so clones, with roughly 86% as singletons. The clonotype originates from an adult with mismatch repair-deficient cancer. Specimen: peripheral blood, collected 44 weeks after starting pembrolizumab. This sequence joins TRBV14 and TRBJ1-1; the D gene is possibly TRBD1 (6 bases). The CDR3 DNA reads TGTGCCAGCAGCGTATGGCAGGGGAGCACTGAAGCTTTCTTT. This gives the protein CASSVWQGSTEAFF.